The source of this T cell receptor beta chain is a study of cytomegalovirus exposure and HLA in healthy donors. Assay used: immunoSEQ multiplex PCR; TCRdb lists only in-frame clones, some missing. The repertoire holds about 150,000 clones, with about 86% as singletons. Comment on this clone: Its matching antigen is unknown.

General study points: Overall, about 160 TCR beta chains were annotated as cytomegalovirus-associated. Reported results showed that the classifier diagnosed cytomegalovirus status with high specificity and sensitivity. Whilst most TCR sequences proved rare, a subset of public TCRs occurred across many donors.

Among the approximately 110 subjects of the validation cohort, separate from the roughly 730-subject first cohort, were the donors. V gave up 7 bases and J gave up 6 bases; unmatched junction bases: 9. The CDR3 has 15 residues. Looked up from germline, CDR1 is SNHLY and CDR2 is FYNNEI. This sequence was found in a human donor in good health. Sequencing input: PBMCs. V and J are TRBV2 and TRBJ2-2; 9 bases fit TRBD1. CDR3 nucleotide sequence: TGTGCCAGCAAGATGCAGGACAGGGGAGCCGGGGAGCTGTTTTTT. It is translated as CASKMQDRGAGELFF.